This TCR beta chain was profiled in a study of cytomegalovirus exposure and HLA in healthy donors. Findings of the study overall: It has been reported that TCR beta sequences accurately predicted the HLA-A and HLA-B alleles of most subjects.

Germline V gene sequence: CDR1 MGHDK, CDR2 SYGVNS. This CDR3 is built from 14 residues. The V and J ends lost 7 bases and 0 bases, in that order; junction bases with no gene match: 2. In the PCR, 60 Vbeta and 13 Jbeta primers were used. The assay was immunoSEQ multiplex PCR, and TCRdb's table has in-frame clones only and misses some. Here the sample spans under 70,000 clones, about 77% being singletons. Regarding this clone: Its antigen is undetermined.

The sequenced sample was PBMCs. This clonotype was sampled from a female donor in good health and CMV-seronegative. The V call is TRBV25-1, the J call TRBJ1-1; TRBD1 matches 10 bases. The DNA of the CDR3 is TGTGCCAGCAAAGGACAGGGGGTGAACACTGAAGCTTTCTTT. It encodes CASKGQGVNTEAFF.